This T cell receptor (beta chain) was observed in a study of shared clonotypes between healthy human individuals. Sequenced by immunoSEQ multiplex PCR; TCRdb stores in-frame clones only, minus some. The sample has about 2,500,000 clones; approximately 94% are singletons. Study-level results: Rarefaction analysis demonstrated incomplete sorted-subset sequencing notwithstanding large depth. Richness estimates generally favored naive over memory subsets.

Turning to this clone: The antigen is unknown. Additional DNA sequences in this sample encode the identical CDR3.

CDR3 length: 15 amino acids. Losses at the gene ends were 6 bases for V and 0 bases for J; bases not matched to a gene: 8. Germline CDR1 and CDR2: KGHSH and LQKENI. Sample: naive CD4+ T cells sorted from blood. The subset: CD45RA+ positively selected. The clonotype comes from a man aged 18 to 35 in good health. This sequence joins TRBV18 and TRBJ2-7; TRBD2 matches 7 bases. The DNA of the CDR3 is TGTGCCAGCTCGCCCGGGACTACCAGCTCCTACGAGCAGTACTTC. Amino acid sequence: CASSPGTTSSYEQYF. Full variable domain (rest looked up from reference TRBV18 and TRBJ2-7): NAGVMQNPRHLVRRRGQEARLRCSPMKGHSHVYWYRQLPEEGLKFMVYLQKENIIDESGMPKERFSAEFPKEGPSILRIQQVVRGDSAAYFCASSPGTTSSYEQYFGPGTRLTVT.